Listed below are T cell receptor beta chains from one sample, sequenced in a study of blood T cell repertoires in COVID-19. The data were produced by immunoSEQ multiplex PCR, yet TCRdb's version contains in-frame clones alone and is incomplete. Altogether about 87,000 clones are present, approximately 71% being singletons, with the ten largest covering about 4.2%. The source material was peripheral blood. Every receptor here comes from a woman aged 45-65 years with acute or convalescent COVID-19. The CDR3 runs from the conserved cysteine through the conserved F or W. The order of the fields is CDR3 length, D gene, J gene, V gene, clone size, CDR3 DNA, CDR3 protein. The D gene is left open where the match is weak. Only some rows state a clone size, as once, few, many or a class for expanded clones.

length: 15
D: TRBD2
J: TRBJ2-7
V: TRBV11-3
size: NA
DNA: TGTGCCAGCAGCTTAGTGCGGGGGGAAGAGTACGAGCAGTACTTC
CDR3: CASSLVRGEEYEQYF

length: 15
D: TRBD1
J: TRBJ1-5
V: TRBV7-9
size: NA
DNA: TGTGCCAGCAGCTTAGAAGGGACAGGGTTACAGCCCCAGCATTTT
CDR3: CASSLEGTGLQPQHF

length: 10
D: NA
J: TRBJ2-5
V: TRBV20-1
size: NA
DNA: TGCAGTGCTCCAATAGAGACCCAGTACTTC
CDR3: CSAPIETQYF

length: 15
D: TRBD1
J: TRBJ1-2
V: TRBV4-2
size: NA
DNA: TGTGCCAGCAGCCAAGGCGACAGGGGAAACTATGGCTACACCTTC
CDR3: CASSQGDRGNYGYTF

length: 12
D: NA
J: TRBJ2-1
V: TRBV20-1
size: NA
DNA: TGCAGTGCTAGTACAGAAAACAATGAGCAGTTCTTC
CDR3: CSASTENNEQFF

length: 16
D: NA
J: TRBJ1-3
V: TRBV3-1/TRBV3-2
size: NA
DNA: TGTGCCAGCAGCGCCCGTGCGGGTATCTCTGGAAACACCATATATTTT
CDR3: CASSARAGISGNTIYF

length: 13
D: NA
J: TRBJ1-2
V: TRBV12-3/TRBV12-4
size: NA
DNA: TGTGCCAGCAGCACCAGCAGGAACTATGGCTACACCTTC
CDR3: CASSTSRNYGYTF

length: 12
D: NA
J: TRBJ1-2
V: TRBV5-1
size: NA
DNA: TGCGCCAGCAGCTTTACGGAGGGGGGCTACACCTTC
CDR3: CASSFTEGGYTF

length: 15
D: NA
J: TRBJ2-1
V: TRBV18
size: NA
DNA: TGTGCCAGCTCACCGGAGGGAGGATCTTACAATGAGCAGTTCTTC
CDR3: CASSPEGGSYNEQFF

length: 15
D: TRBD2
J: TRBJ2-7
V: TRBV2
size: many
DNA: TGTGCCAGCAGTGAGGAAGCGGGGTTCTCCTACGAGCAGTACTTC
CDR3: CASSEEAGFSYEQYF

length: 15
D: NA
J: TRBJ2-6
V: TRBV7-2
size: NA
DNA: TGTGCCAGCAGCTTACAGGGGACTGGGGCCAACGTCCTGACTTTC
CDR3: CASSLQGTGANVLTF

length: 17
D: NA
J: TRBJ1-1
V: TRBV11-2
size: NA
DNA: TGTGCCAGCAGCGACCCCCAACAGGGCGATTTGAACACTGAAGCTTTCTTT
CDR3: CASSDPQQGDLNTEAFF

length: 15
D: TRBD2
J: TRBJ2-1
V: TRBV5-1
size: NA
DNA: TGCGCCAGCAGCGTCAGCGGGGGGGGGCTCAATGAGCAGTTCTTC
CDR3: CASSVSGGGLNEQFF

length: 14
D: NA
J: TRBJ2-7
V: TRBV7-9
size: NA
DNA: TGTGCCAGCAGCCGCGACGGGGGGCGAGGGGAGCAGTACTTC
CDR3: CASSRDGGRGEQYF

length: 13
D: NA
J: TRBJ1-5
V: TRBV2
size: NA
DNA: TGTGCCAGCAGAGGCAGGGCCGATCAGCCCCAGCATTTT
CDR3: CASRGRADQPQHF

length: 14
D: NA
J: TRBJ1-2
V: TRBV2
size: NA
DNA: TGTGCCAGCAGTGAAAGGGGTAGTAACTATGGCTACACCTTC
CDR3: CASSERGSNYGYTF

length: 15
D: TRBD1
J: TRBJ1-4
V: TRBV3-1/TRBV3-2
size: NA
DNA: TGTGCCAGCAGTCTGACAGGGGGTTCGAATGAAAAACTGTTTTTT
CDR3: CASSLTGGSNEKLFF

length: 14
D: NA
J: TRBJ1-1
V: TRBV6-5
size: few
DNA: TGTGCCAGCGGGGCCTATGGCACGAACACTGAAGCTTTCTTT
CDR3: CASGAYGTNTEAFF

length: 15
D: NA
J: TRBJ2-7
V: TRBV2
size: NA
DNA: TGTGCCAGCAGTGAAGCTCAGGCAGGGCTGGACGAGCAGTACTTC
CDR3: CASSEAQAGLDEQYF

length: 15
D: TRBD1
J: TRBJ1-5
V: TRBV28
size: NA
DNA: TGTGCCAGCAGCCCTGTGGACAGGGTGGGTCAGCCCCAGCATTTT
CDR3: CASSPVDRVGQPQHF

length: 15
D: NA
J: TRBJ1-1
V: TRBV28
size: NA
DNA: TGTGCCAGCAGCAGCCAACGGGGAATGAACACTGAAGCTTTCTTT
CDR3: CASSSQRGMNTEAFF

length: 14
D: NA
J: TRBJ1-4
V: TRBV7-9
size: once
DNA: TGTGCCAGCAGCTCCAGGGGAATCGATGAAAAACTGTTTTTT
CDR3: CASSSRGIDEKLFF

length: 18
D: NA
J: TRBJ2-6
V: TRBV4-1
size: NA
DNA: TGCGCCAGCAGCCAAGCGGGACAAGGAGGATCTGGGGCCAACGTCCTGACTTTC
CDR3: CASSQAGQGGSGANVLTF

length: 17
D: TRBD1
J: TRBJ2-7
V: TRBV9
size: few
DNA: TGTGCCAGCAGCGTAGAGGGAACGGGACAGGGGATCTACGAGCAGTACTTC
CDR3: CASSVEGTGQGIYEQYF